Listed here are 3 T cell receptor beta chains from one sample, sequenced in a study of CXCR3-negative and CXCR3-positive naive CD8 T cells. All TRB cDNA libraries came from 5' RACE performed with UMI labels. TCRdb re-called the 5' RACE reads; one entry per CDR3 protein, DNA not given. In total, the table holds over 55,000 distinct CDR3 sequences. The source material was memory CD8+ T cells from blood. These receptor sequences come from a human donor in good health. Some clones in this sample may be carry-over from other donors' samples.

This chain links TRBV7-9 with TRBJ2-7; TCRdb's D call, TRBD1, is unchecked because there is no DNA. Germline V lookup: CDR1 SEHNR, CDR2 FQNEAQ (reference sequence). This CDR3 contains 14 residues. CDR3 sequence reads: CASSKGQGPYEQYF.

This chain links TRBV29-1 with TRBJ1-1. Germline CDR1 and CDR2: SQVTM and ANQGSEA. This CDR3 is 13 amino acids long. The CDR3 here is CSVDPPTWAEAFF.

The genes are TRBV6-6 and TRBJ1-1. The CDR3 consists of 16 residues. The germline CDR1 and CDR2 sequences are MNHNY and SVGAGI (reference sequence). This CDR3 reads CASSYSPGGMNTEAFF.